The 18 T cell receptor beta chains reported below all come from one sample, sequenced in a study of T cell responses to AZD1222 COVID-19 vaccine. The repertoire was sequenced with immunoSEQ multiplex PCR; TCRdb's copy has only in-frame clones and lacks some. The sample lists 110,000 to 150,000 clones, roughly nine tenths seen once, with less than 4.5% in the top ten. The sample here was peripheral blood, taken on day 0 of AZD1222 vaccination. The receptors originated from an adult in good health.

V usage is TRBV5-1 and J usage is TRBJ1-3, with D possibly being TRBD1 (6 bases). CDR3 length equals 16 residues. The germline V gene encodes CDR1 SGHRS and CDR2 YFSETQ. With 7 bases removed from V and 0 bases from J, the gap between germline ends came to 17 bases. The chain's CDR3 is CASQLQGSSSGNTIYF. For the CDR3, the DNA is TGCGCCAGCCAACTACAGGGCTCTTCCTCTGGAAACACCATATATTTT.

The V gene is TRBV30, the J gene TRBJ1-4; D is unresolved. V gave up 0 bases and J gave up 3 bases, with 11 bases separating them. CDR3 length: 15 amino acids. CDR1 and CDR2 (germline): GTSNPN, SVGIG (reference sequence). The CDR3 protein is CAWSVLVGANEKLFF. In nucleotides, the CDR3 is TGTGCCTGGAGTGTACTCGTCGGGGCTAATGAAAAACTGTTTTTT.

The rearrangement joins TRBV28 to TRBJ2-7; no clear D gene. Trimming took off 5 bases at V and 2 bases at J, with 10 bases between the two ends. The CDR3 spans 13 residues. The germline gives CDR1 MDHEN, CDR2 SYDVKM. DNA of the CDR3: TGTGCCAGCAGTCTCGGCGGACCCTACGAGCAGTACTTC. It codes for CASSLGGPYEQYF.

CDR3 sequence reads: CASSGRGLSNQPQHF. CDR3 nucleotides: TGTGCCAGCAGTGGCAGGGGATTAAGCAATCAGCCCCAGCATTTT. The V gene is TRBV6-2 or TRBV6-3, the J gene TRBJ1-5; a weak D match, TRBD1 (6 bases). Per the germline V gene, CDR1 is MNHEY and CDR2 is SVGEGT. Trimming cost V 5 bases and J 1 base, with 12 bases left between them. This CDR3 is 15 amino acids long.

The gene calls are TRBV7-9 and TRBJ2-5, with TRBD2 as a possible D gene (5 bases). Germline-derived CDR1 and CDR2 are SEHNR and FQNEAQ (reference sequence). The CDR3 has 16 amino acids. The V end lost 5 bases, the J end lost 2 bases, and 18 bases lay between the germline ends. The DNA for the CDR3 is TGTGCCAGCAGCCGATACCTTGGGAGCATACAAGAGACCCAGTACTTC. It yields the protein CASSRYLGSIQETQYF. Complete variable domain (other parts from reference TRBV7-9 and TRBJ2-5): DTGVSQNPRHKITKRGQNVTFRCDPISEHNRLYWYRQTLGQGPEFLTYFQNEAQLEKSRLLSDRFSAERPKGSFSTLEIQRTEQGDSAMYLCASSRYLGSIQETQYFGPGTRLLVL.

The CDR3 reads CASRILSSYNEQFF. The CDR3 DNA reads as TGTGCCAGCAGAATCCTAAGCTCCTACAATGAGCAGTTCTTC. This chain uses TRBV6-5 with TRBJ2-1; D is unclear. This CDR3 comprises 14 residues. Trimming took 6 bases from V and 0 from J, leaving 9 bases between them. Germline CDR1 MNHEY, CDR2 SVGAGI.

J is TRBJ2-7 and V is TRBV10-3, with 9 bases that match TRBD1. The CDR3 runs to 15 residues. With V trimmed by 4 bases and J by 4 bases, 8 bases remained unmatched. Germline V CDR1 and CDR2: ENHRY, SYGVKD. In DNA, the CDR3 is TGTGCCATCAGTGCCCCGGGACAGGGTGGGTACGAGCAGTACTTC. It yields the protein CAISAPGQGGYEQYF.

The chain joins TRBV30 to TRBJ1-1, with D unresolved. CDR3 size: 15 residues. Between the trimmed V and J ends, which lost 4 bases and 3 bases, there was a span of 18 bases. CDR1 and CDR2 (germline): GTSNPN, SVGIG (reference sequence). This CDR3 is CAWTPRQVRDTEAFF. In DNA form, the CDR3 reads TGTGCCTGGACCCCCAGGCAGGTAAGAGACACTGAAGCTTTCTTT.

The table lists this clone with a count of one. The rearrangement uses TRBV7-2 and TRBJ2-1, with TRBD2 matching 11 bases. The CDR3 spans 16 residues. From germline, CDR1 is SGHTA and CDR2 FQGNSA. Trimming took 4 bases from V and 7 from J; bases not matched to a gene: 9. The CDR3 here is CASSSIAGGPSNEQFF. The CDR3 coding sequence is TGTGCCAGCAGCTCAATAGCGGGAGGGCCAAGTAATGAGCAGTTCTTC. Full variable domain (remainder filled in from reference TRBV7-2 and TRBJ2-1): GAGVSQSPSNKVTEKGKDVELRCDPISGHTALYWYRQSLGQGLEFLIYFQGNSAPDKSGLPSDRFSAERTGGSVSTLTIQRTQQEDSAVYLCASSSIAGGPSNEQFFGPGTRLTVL.

This chain connects TRBV7-9 to TRBJ2-7; TRBD1 agrees at 8 bases. The CDR3 spans 17 residues. V lost 3 bases and J lost 2; bases outside the gene matches: 12. Germline assignment: CDR1 SEHNR and CDR2 FQNEAQ (reference sequence). The CDR3 region is CASSFPSGQGIPYEQYF. In nucleotides, the CDR3 is TGTGCCAGCAGCTTCCCTTCTGGACAGGGAATACCCTACGAGCAGTACTTC.

This clone has only one observation. The CDR3, as DNA: TGCGCCAGCGGCAGGGTGAACACTGAAGCTTTCTTT. This gives the protein CASGRVNTEAFF. The rearrangement links TRBV10-1 to TRBJ1-1, with D possibly TRBD1 on 5 matching bases. Germline CDR1 WNHNN, CDR2 SYGVQD (reference sequence). The CDR3 contains 12 residues. Trimming shortened V by 8 bases and J by 0 bases, and 7 bases separated the two germline ends.

The J gene is TRBJ1-5, the V gene TRBV27; D gene ambiguous. V shed 6 bases and J shed 7 bases, with 13 bases lying between them. Germline lookup yields CDR1 MNHEY and CDR2 SMNVEV (reference sequence). The CDR3 loop spans 13 amino acids. In nucleotides, the CDR3 is TGTGCCAGCAGAAACACTGCCAGCCAGCCCCAGCATTTT. This translates into CASRNTASQPQHF.

The chain recombines TRBV7-2 with TRBJ1-3; D remains unclear. Germline loops: CDR1 SGHTA, CDR2 FQGNSA. Trimming shortened V by 3 bases and J by 1 base, and 7 bases separated the two germline ends. The CDR3 contains 14 residues. The CDR3 region is CASSFGGSGNTIYF. The CDR3 nucleotides read TGTGCCAGCAGCTTTGGAGGGTCTGGAAACACCATATATTTT.

This sequence joins TRBV6-5 and TRBJ2-7; D might be TRBD2 (6 bases). The germline V gene encodes CDR1 MNHEY and CDR2 SVGAGI. The germline V and J ends were trimmed by 5 bases and 2 bases, with 13 bases remaining between them. CDR3 size: 14 residues. The CDR3 protein is CASSRPGLPYEQYF. The CDR3 coding sequence is TGTGCCAGCAGTAGACCGGGACTTCCCTACGAGCAGTACTTC.

The V and J genes are TRBV19 and TRBJ2-1; D is unclear. V gave up 4 bases and J gave up 3 bases, with 4 bases separating them. There are 12 residues in the CDR3. In germline, CDR1 is LNHDA, CDR2 SQIVND (reference sequence). The CDR3 here is CASSRGYNEQFF. The CDR3 nucleotides are TGTGCCAGTAGTAGGGGCTACAATGAGCAGTTCTTC.

The rearrangement links TRBV11-2 to TRBJ2-2, with D unclear. The CDR3 sequence is 13 residues long. Germline lookup yields CDR1 SGHAT and CDR2 FQNNGV. Between the trimmed V and J ends, which lost 5 bases and 1 base, there was a span of 5 bases. The CDR3 protein is CASSGLNTGELFF. The CDR3 DNA follows: TGTGCCAGCAGCGGGCTGAACACCGGGGAGCTGTTTTTT.

This clone was counted once. The chain couples TRBV7-8 to TRBJ2-1; TRBD1 or TRBD2 may be the D gene (5 bases each). The CDR3 is 15 amino acids. Germline CDR1 is SGHVS and CDR2 is FQNEAQ. Deletions cut 0 bases from V and 0 bases from J, with 6 bases between. CDR3 amino acids: CASSLAGVSYNEQFF. The CDR3 DNA follows: TGTGCCAGCAGCTTAGCGGGGGTCTCCTACAATGAGCAGTTCTTC.

The rearrangement links TRBV5-1 to TRBJ1-2; D is perhaps TRBD1 (6 bases). Germline V gene lookup returns CDR1 SGHRS and CDR2 YFSETQ. The CDR3 has 15 residues. V lost 4 bases and J 4 bases, leaving 17 bases between the germline ends. CDR3 sequence (DNA): TGCGCCAGCAGCCCCAGGACAGAACCCTCCTATGGCTACACCTTC. Residues: CASSPRTEPSYGYTF.